Below, one T cell receptor (beta chain) is given with its context. Its antigen is not known. A read error may account for a junction end that differs from germline. Germline CDR1 reads MNHNS; CDR2 reads SASEGT. CDR3 size: 13 residues. Constant-region reverse primers amplified full-length variable regions, followed by semi-nested Nested Universal Primer A PCR. MiXCR was run by TCRdb on the 5' RACE reads, yielding one entry per CDR3 protein. This repertoire shows about 11,000 distinct CDR3 sequences, about a quarter found once; its top ten account for 2.5% to 3.5%. Study-wide results and caveats: Whole repertoires were not studied in the larger cohort, only one V-J beta rearrangement.

Cells sorted as Tregs were CD4+, CD25+ and CD127-/low. Source material: Tregs sorted from a lymph node. This sequence was found in a female donor with breast cancer. This chain connects TRBV6-1 to TRBJ2-5; either TRBD1 or TRBD2 may fit D (5 bases each). The chain's CDR3 is CASRAGTPETKYF. In DNA, the CDR3 is TGTGCCAGCAGGGCCGGGACGCCAGAGACCAAGTACTTC.